What follows are 23 T cell receptor beta chains derived from one specimen sequenced in a study of PD-1 blockade in classical Hodgkin lymphoma. Using immunoSEQ multiplex PCR, the repertoire was profiled, and TCRdb retains in-frame clones only, with some absent. Altogether around 16,000 clones are present, 92% being singletons, with the ten largest covering 0.45% to 0.6%. The sample's time point: newly diagnosed, previously untreated cHL patient sample. Starting with thawed PBMCs, CD4+ T cells were purified by magnetic negative selection. The sequencing sample was made of CD4+ T cells from blood. The receptors shown here come from a human donor with classical Hodgkin lymphoma.

The genes are TRBV2 and TRBJ2-7; no reliable D call. Germline values: CDR1 SNHLY, CDR2 FYNNEI. CDR3 size: 14 residues. V was clipped by 2 bases and J by 5 bases, with 13 bases between them. The CDR3 coding sequence is TGTGCCAGCAGTGAATGGGGATTTGTTGACGAGCAGTACTTC. The encoded protein is CASSEWGFVDEQYF.

This clone was found a few times. CDR3 coding DNA: TGCAGCGTTGATAGGGGGACTGAAGCTTTCTTT. Its translation is CSVDRGTEAFF. The V call is TRBV29-1, the J call TRBJ1-1; D perhaps matches TRBD1 (6 bases). The CDR3 extends over 11 amino acids. The V and J ends lost 3 bases and 5 bases respectively, with 7 bases between them. Germline V gives CDR1 SQVTM, CDR2 ANQGSEA.

V and J are TRBV18 and TRBJ1-1; D is unclear. V was cut by 5 bases and J by 6 bases, with 7 bases left in between. This CDR3 contains 11 residues. Per germline, CDR1 KGHSH and CDR2 LQKENI. CDR3 DNA: TGTGCCAGCTCAGCAGGCCCTGAAGCTTTCTTT. This encodes CASSAGPEAFF.

The chain carries TRBV28 and TRBJ2-1; TRBD2 matches at 12 bases. This CDR3 spans 14 amino acids. Trimming removed 6 bases from V and 4 bases from J; junction bases left unmatched: 1. CDR1 and CDR2 (germline): MDHEN, SYDVKM. This CDR3 is CASRTSGRYNEQFF. DNA for the CDR3: TGTGCCAGCAGAACTAGCGGGAGGTACAATGAGCAGTTCTTC.

The V call is TRBV19, the J call TRBJ2-7; D ambiguous. The CDR3 contains 13 residues. The V end was cut by 3 bases, the J end by 2 bases, with 8 bases between. Germline-derived CDR1 and CDR2 are LNHDA and SQIVND (reference sequence). In nucleotides, the CDR3 is TGTGCCAGTAGTATTTCACCGACCTACGAGCAGTACTTC. Translated, it gives CASSISPTYEQYF.

The chain uses TRBV19 and TRBJ1-5; no reliable D call. The CDR3 consists of 14 residues. Trimming removed 0 bases from V and 7 bases from J, with 10 bases in between. Germline V gene data show CDR1 as LNHDA and CDR2 as SQIVND (reference sequence). This CDR3 reads CASSIDGVHQPQHF. CDR3 bases: TGTGCCAGTAGTATAGATGGGGTACACCAGCCCCAGCATTTT.

This chain links TRBV10-1 with TRBJ1-1; a weak D match, TRBD1 (5 bases). The CDR3 has 16 residues. The germline V gene encodes CDR1 WNHNN and CDR2 SYGVQD (reference sequence). The V gene lost 0 bases and the J gene lost 3 bases, with 14 bases spanning the gap. CDR3 sequence reads: CASSESIGLGDTEAFF. The CDR3 DNA sequence: TGCGCCAGCAGTGAGTCGATCGGGTTAGGGGACACTGAAGCTTTCTTT.

A few counts support this clone. V usage is TRBV6-5 and J usage is TRBJ1-1, with D unclear. The CDR3 length is 14 residues. The V gene's germline CDR1 is MNHEY and CDR2 SVGAGI. V was clipped by 0 bases and J by 1 base, with 6 bases between them. The chain's CDR3 is CASSYSLPNTEAFF. The DNA of the CDR3 is TGTGCCAGCAGTTACTCACTACCGAACACTGAAGCTTTCTTT.

The chain links TRBV30 to TRBJ2-2, with 7 bases fitting TRBD1. The germline V gene has CDR1 GTSNPN and CDR2 SVGIG (reference sequence). This CDR3 contains 16 residues. V was clipped by 5 bases and J by 4 bases; unmatched bases: 13. The CDR3 DNA follows: TGTGCCTGGGCCTCCGGGACAGCGGCCCCCACCGGGGAGCTGTTTTTT. It specifies CAWASGTAAPTGELFF.

The chain is built from TRBV7-9 and TRBJ2-1; D is ambiguous. Germline lookup yields CDR1 SEHNR and CDR2 FQNEAQ (reference sequence). This CDR3 comprises 13 residues. The V end lost 1 base, the J end lost 6 bases, and 7 bases lay between the germline ends. The CDR3 DNA reads as TGTGCCAGCAGCTTAGGGCAGAGCAATGAGCAGTTCTTC. This gives the protein CASSLGQSNEQFF.

The rearrangement links TRBV2 to TRBJ2-5; D not resolved. Per germline, CDR1 SNHLY and CDR2 FYNNEI. This CDR3 comprises 13 residues. V lost 8 bases and J lost 1, with 11 bases in between. The CDR3 DNA sequence: TGTGCCAGCCGCGGCTACCCCCAAGAGACCCAGTACTTC. Residues: CASRGYPQETQYF.

This clone has just a few counts. The chain is built from TRBV5-1 and TRBJ1-2, with 7 nucleotides matching TRBD1. This CDR3 contains 15 residues. Per germline, CDR1 SGHRS and CDR2 YFSETQ. With 4 bases clipped from V and 0 bases from J, the junction kept 6 bases outside the gene matches. The CDR3 DNA follows: TGCGCCAGCAGCAAGGACAGGCCTACTAACTATGGCTACACCTTC. Amino acids: CASSKDRPTNYGYTF.

This sequence joins TRBV28 and TRBJ2-7; 11 bases align to TRBD1. The CDR3 is 12 amino acids. V dropped 6 bases and J dropped 6; count of bases not matched to a gene: 1. Germline V CDR1 and CDR2: MDHEN, SYDVKM. The chain's CDR3 is CASRGTGGEQYF. The CDR3 region has the DNA TGTGCCAGCAGGGGGACAGGGGGCGAGCAGTACTTC.

V and J are TRBV30 and TRBJ2-4, with 14 bases identical to TRBD2. Germline CDR1 reads GTSNPN; CDR2 reads SVGIG (reference sequence). This CDR3 has 14 residues. After removal of 3 bases from V and 15 bases from J, the junction contained 10 bases not matched to a gene. The CDR3 nucleotides are TGTGCCTGGAGCCTGGGGGGACTAGCGGGAGTTAGGTACTTC. Translated, it gives CAWSLGGLAGVRYF.

This chain links TRBV18 with TRBJ2-1; 10 nucleotides align to TRBD2. Germline V gives CDR1 KGHSH, CDR2 LQKENI. The CDR3 totals 17 residues. With 3 bases clipped from V and 4 bases from J, the junction kept 9 bases outside the gene matches. CDR3 nucleotide sequence: TGTGCCAGCTCACCTACTAGCGGGACCTTGGGTTACAATGAGCAGTTCTTC. Residues: CASSPTSGTLGYNEQFF. The full variable domain, its missing parts supplied by reference TRBV18 and TRBJ2-1, is NAGVMQNPRHLVRRRGQEARLRCSPMKGHSHVYWYRQLPEEGLKFMVYLQKENIIDESGMPKERFSAEFPKEGPSILRIQQVVRGDSAAYFCASSPTSGTLGYNEQFFGPGTRLTVL.

The chain uses TRBV5-1 and TRBJ2-5; D is uncertain. Germline V gene data show CDR1 as SGHRS and CDR2 as YFSETQ. Trimming cost V 2 bases and J 4 bases, with 12 bases left between them. CDR3 size: 14 residues. Written as DNA, the CDR3 is TGCGCCAGCAGCTTCAGTCAAAAGGGAGAGACCCAGTACTTC. Its protein is CASSFSQKGETQYF.

This clone was observed a single time. CDR3 nucleotide sequence: TGTGCCAGTAGTACCCGACAGGGGGTGAACACTGAAGCTTTCTTT. As protein: CASSTRQGVNTEAFF. The rearrangement uses TRBV19 and TRBJ1-1; TRBD1 matches 9 bases. Germline lookup yields CDR1 LNHDA and CDR2 SQIVND (reference sequence). V gave up 4 bases and J gave up 0 bases; unmatched junction bases: 3. The CDR3 is 15 residues long.

The chain links TRBV5-1 to TRBJ2-7, with no clear D. Germline V CDR1 and CDR2: SGHRS, YFSETQ. The CDR3 is 12 amino acids. The ends were cut back, 4 bases at V and 5 bases at J, with 10 bases in the middle. The CDR3 DNA is TGCGCCAGCAGCCTCGGCCGTGACGAGCAGTACTTC. Protein: CASSLGRDEQYF.

The CDR3 here is CASSLGWTAGGGEKLFF. In DNA form, the CDR3 reads TGCGCCAGCAGCTTGGGATGGACTGCGGGAGGCGGGGAAAAACTGTTTTTT. This chain joins TRBV5-1 and TRBJ1-4; the D is unclear. V lost 0 bases and J lost 8, with 20 bases in between. The length of the CDR3 is 17 residues. Germline CDR1 reads SGHRS; CDR2 reads YFSETQ.

As DNA, the CDR3 is TGTGCCTGGAGGGCAGGGGGCAAACAGACCCAGTACTTC. Protein: CAWRAGGKQTQYF. The chain joins TRBV30 to TRBJ2-5, with 8 bases lining up with TRBD1. CDR3 size: 13 residues. The V gene end was trimmed by 3 bases and the J gene end by 6 bases; junction bases not matched to a gene: 6. Germline V gives CDR1 GTSNPN, CDR2 SVGIG (reference sequence). The entire variable domain, with the rest obtained from reference TRBV30 and TRBJ2-5, is as follows: SQTIHQWPATLVQPVGSPLSLECTVEGTSNPNLYWYRQAAGRGLQLLFYSVGIGQISSEVPQNLSASRPQDRQFILSSKKLLLSDSGFYLCAWRAGGKQTQYFGPGTRLLVL.

The chain uses TRBV6-5 and TRBJ1-2; no clear D. This CDR3 contains 15 residues. Looked up from germline, CDR1 is MNHEY and CDR2 is SVGAGI. V dropped 4 bases and J dropped 0 bases, with 12 bases sitting between them. CDR3 sequence reads: CASSSPTRSNYGYTF. CDR3 DNA: TGTGCCAGCAGTTCCCCGACACGATCTAACTATGGCTACACCTTC.

V is TRBV11-3 and J is TRBJ2-3; 15 nucleotides align to TRBD2. V shed 3 bases, J shed 5 bases, and the junction held 6 bases outside the gene matches. The CDR3 has 17 amino acids. Germline loops: CDR1 SGHNT, CDR2 YENEEA. CDR3 in amino acids: CASSFGLAGGVGDTQYF. CDR3 DNA: TGTGCCAGCAGCTTCGGACTAGCGGGAGGGGTGGGAGATACGCAGTATTTT.

The V gene is TRBV7-2, the J gene TRBJ2-5, with D unclear. V gave up 5 bases and J gave up 5 bases, with 9 bases separating them. Germline CDR1 is SGHTA and CDR2 is FQGNSA. This CDR3 has 12 residues. Written as DNA, the CDR3 is TGTGCCAGCAGCCGAAAAGGGGAGACCCAGTACTTC. It codes for CASSRKGETQYF.